A single sample is the source of the 24 T cell receptor beta chains below, sequenced in a study of T cells in localized non-small cell lung cancer. Profiling relied on immunoSEQ multiplex PCR, and the TCRdb table lists in-frame clones only, not all of them. The sample includes 31,000 or so clones, roughly 90% seen only once; the top ten take around 4.2%. The sequences come from peripheral blood mononuclear cells, collected before any cancer treatment. The receptors stem from a woman aged 40-70 years with stage III lung adenocarcinoma.

The chain links TRBV4-3 to TRBJ2-3; 7 bases fit TRBD2. The trim removed 1 base at V and 0 bases at J, leaving 4 bases unmatched. Germline CDR1 and CDR2: LGHNA and YSLEER. The CDR3 runs to 16 residues. This chain's CDR3 is CASSQGLAASTDTQYF. CDR3 DNA: TGCGCCAGCAGCCAAGGGCTAGCGGCTAGCACAGATACGCAGTATTTT.

This sequence joins TRBV7-9 and TRBJ2-3; 9 bases are a match to TRBD2. The V and J ends lost 3 bases and 5 bases, in that order; junction bases with no gene match: 6. The CDR3 has 15 amino acids. The germline V gene has CDR1 SEHNR and CDR2 FQNEAQ (reference sequence). CDR3 loop: CASSFLAGAVDTQYF. Here the CDR3 DNA reads TGTGCCAGCAGCTTCTTAGCGGGAGCTGTAGATACGCAGTATTTT.

The J gene is TRBJ1-3, the V gene TRBV9; the D gene is possibly TRBD1 (6 bases). Germline V gene data show CDR1 as SGDLS and CDR2 as YYNGEE. Trimming took 4 bases from V and 8 from J, leaving 19 bases between them. This CDR3 has 15 amino acids. The CDR3 DNA reads TGTGCCAGCAGCCCTAGGATAGGGGGACGGGACACCATATATTTT. Encoded protein: CASSPRIGGRDTIYF.

This sequence joins TRBV7-9 and TRBJ1-2; D call uncertain. In germline, CDR1 is SEHNR, CDR2 FQNEAQ (reference sequence). The CDR3 length is 13 residues. V dropped 0 bases and J dropped 8 bases, with 10 bases sitting between them. The CDR3 DNA follows: TGTGCCAGCAGCTTAGCAGGAAAACAGGGCTACACCTTC. Its protein is CASSLAGKQGYTF.

This rearrangement joins TRBV21-1 to TRBJ1-1; the DNA was not compared with TRBD1, the D call given in the table. TRBV21-1 is classified as a pseudogene. The CDR3 has 17 residues. CDR3 nucleotide sequence: TGTGCCAGCAGCAAAGCGCTTTTCGCCAGGGTTAACACTGAAGCTTTCTTT. Amino acids: CASSKALFARVNTEAFF.

CDR3 bases: TGTGCCAGCTCACCTCGGCAGGGCGTGACAGATACGCAGTATTTT. Amino acid sequence: CASSPRQGVTDTQYF. V and J are TRBV18 and TRBJ2-3, with a possible D match to TRBD1 (5 bases). Trimming left V 3 bases short and J 3 bases short, with 13 bases between. Germline assignment: CDR1 KGHSH and CDR2 LQKENI. The CDR3 sequence is 15 residues long. The full variable domain, in which reference TRBV18 and TRBJ2-3 provide the parts outside the CDR3, is NAGVMQNPRHLVRRRGQEARLRCSPMKGHSHVYWYRQLPEEGLKFMVYLQKENIIDESGMPKERFSAEFPKEGPSILRIQQVVRGDSAAYFCASSPRQGVTDTQYFGPGTRLTVL.

This clone was counted a few times. V and J are TRBV5-1 and TRBJ2-2; the match to TRBD2 covers 7 bases. The V gene end was trimmed by 0 bases and the J gene end by 5 bases; junction bases not matched to a gene: 13. Germline-derived CDR1 and CDR2 are SGHRS and YFSETQ. The CDR3 contains 18 residues. The CDR3 nucleotides are TGCGCCAGCAGCTTGGGCCTGACTAGCCTAGGGTGGACCGGGGAGCTGTTTTTT. The encoded protein is CASSLGLTSLGWTGELFF.

This chain links TRBV18 with TRBJ1-5; no definite D call. V was shortened by 3 bases and J by 0 bases, with 6 bases between the two germline ends. From germline, CDR1 is KGHSH and CDR2 LQKENI. CDR3 length: 14 residues. The CDR3 DNA reads TGTGCCAGCTCACCCGACAATAGCAATCAGCCCCAGCATTTT. Encoded protein: CASSPDNSNQPQHF.

The chain uses TRBV30 and TRBJ2-3, with 11 nucleotides matching TRBD2. Trimming took 2 bases from V and 5 from J; bases not matched to a gene: 6. The CDR3 has 15 amino acids. Per the germline V gene, CDR1 is GTSNPN and CDR2 is SVGIG (reference sequence). CDR3 sequence reads: CAWSPLAGGGDTQYF. In DNA form, the CDR3 reads TGTGCCTGGAGTCCCCTAGCGGGAGGAGGAGATACGCAGTATTTT.

The chain employs TRBV6-5 and TRBJ1-3; tentative D call: TRBD1 (5 bases). V lost 5 bases and J lost 4, with 9 bases in between. CDR3 length equals 13 residues. Looked up from germline, CDR1 is MNHEY and CDR2 is SVGAGI. Written as DNA, the CDR3 is TGTGCCAGCAGTGGGGGATCCGGAAACACCATATATTTT. Protein: CASSGGSGNTIYF.

This sequence joins TRBV27 and TRBJ2-1; TRBD1 matches 8 bases. Germline CDR1 reads MNHEY; CDR2 reads SMNVEV (reference sequence). The V segment lost 6 bases and the J segment 1 base; nucleotides outside the gene matches: 14. The CDR3 has 18 amino acids. The CDR3 loop reads CASSPELSTGGSYNEQFF. The CDR3 DNA follows: TGTGCCAGCAGCCCTGAACTTTCAACAGGGGGATCCTACAATGAGCAGTTCTTC.

V is TRBV10-3 and J is TRBJ2-7; no clear D. Germline V lookup: CDR1 ENHRY, CDR2 SYGVKD. V dropped 6 bases and J dropped 2 bases, with 14 bases sitting between them. The CDR3 spans 14 residues. The CDR3 loop reads CAISPLPGPYEQYF. CDR3 sequence (DNA): TGTGCCATCAGCCCACTCCCCGGGCCCTACGAGCAGTACTTC.

V gene TRBV21-1 combines with J gene TRBJ1-2. TRBV21-1 is reported as a pseudogene. The CDR3 runs 18 residues. The CDR3, as DNA: TGTGCCAGCAGCAAATCCGCTGGGCTTGCGGGACCCCCTTTGGGCTACACCTTC. This codes for CASSKSAGLAGPPLGYTF.

The genes are TRBV19 and TRBJ1-4; TRBD1 might be the D (5 bases). Germline V CDR1 and CDR2: LNHDA, SQIVND (reference sequence). Trimming pared 5 bases from V and 1 base from J, leaving 11 bases between. This CDR3 spans 15 amino acids. CDR3 nucleotides: TGTGCCAGTAGTGCCCGGAGGGGAACTAATGAAAAACTGTTTTTT. This sequence encodes CASSARRGTNEKLFF.

The CDR3 region is CASSLTVTPKLFF. The DNA for the CDR3 is TGTGCCAGCAGCTTAACCGTGACACCAAAACTGTTTTTT. V is TRBV7-9 and J is TRBJ1-4; D unresolved. CDR3 size: 13 residues. The V end lost 2 bases, the J end lost 10 bases, and 11 bases lay between the germline ends. CDR1 and CDR2 (germline): SEHNR, FQNEAQ (reference sequence). Drawing the rest from reference TRBV7-9 and TRBJ1-4, the complete variable domain is DTGVSQNPRHKITKRGQNVTFRCDPISEHNRLYWYRQTLGQGPEFLTYFQNEAQLEKSRLLSDRFSAERPKGSFSTLEIQRTEQGDSAMYLCASSLTVTPKLFFGSGTQLSVL.

Judged by abundance, this clone is medium-sized. This chain joins TRBV7-9 and TRBJ2-7; D ambiguous. The CDR3 spans 12 residues. V lost 2 bases and J 5 bases, leaving 7 bases between the germline ends. Germline V gene sequence: CDR1 SEHNR, CDR2 FQNEAQ (reference sequence). CDR3 region: CASSLRSDEQYF. DNA for the CDR3: TGTGCCAGCAGCTTACGCTCGGACGAGCAGTACTTC.

The chain recombines TRBV5-1 with TRBJ1-1; the D gene is possibly TRBD1 (5 bases). V lost 4 bases and J lost 1, with 11 bases in between. Germline lookup yields CDR1 SGHRS and CDR2 YFSETQ. CDR3 length: 14 residues. The CDR3 spells CASSPTGQNTEAFF. In nucleotides, the CDR3 is TGCGCCAGCAGCCCGACGGGGCAGAACACTGAAGCTTTCTTT.

This clone was observed once. The chain employs TRBV29-1 and TRBJ1-2; D gene unclear. The CDR3 contains 12 residues. V was clipped by 0 bases and J by 7 bases, with 9 bases between them. CDR1 SQVTM and CDR2 ANQGSEA come from the germline V gene. The CDR3 bases are TGCAGCGTTGAAGATCAAAGGGCTGGCTACACCTTC. Its protein product is CSVEDQRAGYTF.

The rearrangement links TRBV19 to TRBJ1-2; possible D gene TRBD1, 6 bases. The germline gives CDR1 LNHDA, CDR2 SQIVND (reference sequence). Deletions cut 6 bases from V and 4 bases from J, with 15 bases between. CDR3 length: 14 residues. The CDR3: CASRDSSGSYGYTF. CDR3 nucleotide sequence: TGTGCCAGTAGGGACAGTTCGGGGAGCTATGGCTACACCTTC.

This chain uses TRBV4-2 with TRBJ1-5; TRBD1 agrees at 7 bases. The length of the CDR3 is 15 residues. The germline CDR1 and CDR2 sequences are LGHNA and YNFKEQ. V trimming: 2 bases; J trimming: 1 base; junction bases outside the gene matches: 2. This chain's CDR3 is CASSQPRGSNQPQHF. In DNA form, the CDR3 reads TGTGCCAGCAGCCAACCCAGGGGGAGCAATCAGCCCCAGCATTTT.

The rearrangement uses TRBV28 and TRBJ2-7; TRBD1 matches at 10 bases. CDR1 MDHEN and CDR2 SYDVKM come from the germline V gene. The junction had 5 bases not matched to a gene; V was cut back by 6 bases and J by 3 bases. The CDR3 consists of 14 residues. CDR3 residues: CASSHRDRGYEQYF. The CDR3 region has the DNA TGTGCCAGCAGCCACAGGGACAGGGGCTACGAGCAGTACTTC.

The chain carries TRBV7-3 and TRBJ2-3, with D unresolved. The V and J ends lost 5 bases and 3 bases respectively, with 12 bases between them. The V gene's germline CDR1 is SGHTA and CDR2 FQGTGA. CDR3 length: 14 residues. The CDR3 nucleotides are TGTGCCAGCAGCCGAGCTGGGCTAACAGATACGCAGTATTTT. Translated, it gives CASSRAGLTDTQYF.

The chain carries TRBV29-1 and TRBJ2-7; D unresolved. The CDR3 covers 14 residues. Germline V CDR1 and CDR2: SQVTM, ANQGSEA. V was shortened by 6 bases and J by 0 bases, with 15 bases between the two germline ends. For the CDR3, the DNA is TGCAGCGTCGCCACGGGCCAGAGCTCCTACGAGCAGTACTTC. It codes for CSVATGQSSYEQYF.

This chain joins TRBV5-1 and TRBJ1-4, with D possibly being TRBD1 (6 bases). The ends were cut back, 3 bases at V and 5 bases at J, with 14 bases in the middle. CDR3 length: 15 amino acids. From germline, CDR1 is SGHRS and CDR2 YFSETQ. CDR3 in DNA: TGCGCCAGCAGCTGGACCGGGACACCCAATGAAAAACTGTTTTTT. This codes for CASSWTGTPNEKLFF.